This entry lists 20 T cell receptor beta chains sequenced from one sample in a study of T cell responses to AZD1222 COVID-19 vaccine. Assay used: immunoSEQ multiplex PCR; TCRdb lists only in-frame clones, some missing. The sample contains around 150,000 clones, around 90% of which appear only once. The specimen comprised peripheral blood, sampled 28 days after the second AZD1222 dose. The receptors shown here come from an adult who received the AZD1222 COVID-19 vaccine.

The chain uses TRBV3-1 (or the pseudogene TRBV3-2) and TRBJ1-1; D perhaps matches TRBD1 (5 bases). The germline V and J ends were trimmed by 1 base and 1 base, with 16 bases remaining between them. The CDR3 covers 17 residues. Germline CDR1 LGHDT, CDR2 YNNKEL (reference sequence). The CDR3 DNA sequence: TGTGCCAGCAGCCAAGTGGGAGGGGTAGGGACGAACACTGAAGCTTTCTTT. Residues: CASSQVGGVGTNTEAFF.

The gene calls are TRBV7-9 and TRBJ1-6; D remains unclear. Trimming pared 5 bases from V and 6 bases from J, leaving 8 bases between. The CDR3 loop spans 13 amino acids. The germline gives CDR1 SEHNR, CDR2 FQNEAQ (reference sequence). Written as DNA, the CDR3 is TGTGCCAGCAGCGGACTAAGTAATTCACCCCTCCACTTT. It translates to CASSGLSNSPLHF.

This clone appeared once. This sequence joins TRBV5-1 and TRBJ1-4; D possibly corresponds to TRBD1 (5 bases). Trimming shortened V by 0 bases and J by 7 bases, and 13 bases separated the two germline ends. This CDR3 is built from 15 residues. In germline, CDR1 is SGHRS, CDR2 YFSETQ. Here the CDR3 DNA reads TGCGCCAGCAGCTTGGGGAACACGGGGGGTGAAAAACTGTTTTTT. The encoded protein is CASSLGNTGGEKLFF.

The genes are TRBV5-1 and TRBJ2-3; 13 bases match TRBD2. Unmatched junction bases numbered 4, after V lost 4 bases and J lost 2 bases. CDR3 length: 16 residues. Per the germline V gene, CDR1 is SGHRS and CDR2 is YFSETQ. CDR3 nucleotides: TGCGCCAGCAGCCCAGGACTAGCGGGAGACACAGATACGCAGTATTTT. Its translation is CASSPGLAGDTDTQYF.

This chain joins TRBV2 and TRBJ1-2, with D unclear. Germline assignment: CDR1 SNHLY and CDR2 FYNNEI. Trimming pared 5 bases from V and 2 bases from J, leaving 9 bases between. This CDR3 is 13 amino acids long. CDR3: CASSLGPNYGYTF. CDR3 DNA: TGTGCCAGCAGTCTAGGGCCCAACTATGGCTACACCTTC.

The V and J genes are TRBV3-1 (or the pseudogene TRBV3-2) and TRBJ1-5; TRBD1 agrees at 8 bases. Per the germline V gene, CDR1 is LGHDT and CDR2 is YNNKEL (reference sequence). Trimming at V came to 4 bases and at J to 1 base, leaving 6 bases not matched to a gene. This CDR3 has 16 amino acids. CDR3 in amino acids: CASSPQGEKSNQPQHF. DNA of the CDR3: TGTGCCAGCAGCCCACAGGGGGAGAAGAGCAATCAGCCCCAGCATTTT.

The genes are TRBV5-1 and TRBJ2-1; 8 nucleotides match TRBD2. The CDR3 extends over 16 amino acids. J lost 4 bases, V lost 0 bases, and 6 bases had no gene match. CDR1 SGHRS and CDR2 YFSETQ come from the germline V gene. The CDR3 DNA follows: TGCGCCAGCAGCTTGGGGCCGGGACTAGGATACAATGAGCAGTTCTTC. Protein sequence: CASSLGPGLGYNEQFF.

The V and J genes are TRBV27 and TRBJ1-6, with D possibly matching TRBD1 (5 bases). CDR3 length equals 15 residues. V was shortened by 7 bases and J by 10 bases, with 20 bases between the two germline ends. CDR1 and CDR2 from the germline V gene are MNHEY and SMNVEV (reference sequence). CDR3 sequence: CASTTEWGRDSPLHF. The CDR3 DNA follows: TGTGCCAGCACCACCGAGTGGGGAAGGGACTCACCCCTCCACTTT.

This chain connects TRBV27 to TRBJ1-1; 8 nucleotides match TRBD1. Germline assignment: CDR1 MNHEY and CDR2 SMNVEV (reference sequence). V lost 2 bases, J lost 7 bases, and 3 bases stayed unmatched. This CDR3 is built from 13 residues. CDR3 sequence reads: CASSLQGAGEAFF. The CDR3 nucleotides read TGTGCCAGCAGTTTACAGGGGGCCGGTGAAGCTTTCTTT.

CDR3 loop: CAISDTASGNTIYF. Written as DNA, the CDR3 is TGTGCCATCAGTGACACAGCCTCTGGAAACACCATATATTTT. J is TRBJ1-3 and V is TRBV10-3, with D unclear. In germline, CDR1 is ENHRY, CDR2 SYGVKD. The CDR3 contains 14 residues. V was trimmed by 3 bases and J by 0 bases, leaving 6 bases between them.

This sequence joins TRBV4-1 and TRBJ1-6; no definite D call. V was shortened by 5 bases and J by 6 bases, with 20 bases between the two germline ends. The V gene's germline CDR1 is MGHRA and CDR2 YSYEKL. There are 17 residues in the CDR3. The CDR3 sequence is CASSRVDRGQRNSPLHF. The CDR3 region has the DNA TGCGCCAGCAGCAGGGTGGATCGTGGTCAGCGTAATTCACCCCTCCACTTT.

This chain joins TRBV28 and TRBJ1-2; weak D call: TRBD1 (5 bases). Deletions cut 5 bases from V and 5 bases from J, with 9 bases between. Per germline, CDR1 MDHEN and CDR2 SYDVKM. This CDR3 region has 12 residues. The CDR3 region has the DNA TGTGCCAGCAGTCCGGGGCCGTATGGCTACACCTTC. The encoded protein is CASSPGPYGYTF.

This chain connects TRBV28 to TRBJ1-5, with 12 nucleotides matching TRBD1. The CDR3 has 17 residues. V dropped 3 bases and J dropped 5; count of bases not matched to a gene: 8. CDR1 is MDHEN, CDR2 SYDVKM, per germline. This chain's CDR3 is CASSLRGGQGADQPQHF. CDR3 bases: TGTGCCAGCAGTTTGAGAGGGGGACAGGGGGCGGATCAGCCCCAGCATTTT.

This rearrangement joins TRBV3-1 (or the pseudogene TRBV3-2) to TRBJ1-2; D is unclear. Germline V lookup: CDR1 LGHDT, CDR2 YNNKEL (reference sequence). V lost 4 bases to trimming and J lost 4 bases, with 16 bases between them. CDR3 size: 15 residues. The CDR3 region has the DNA TGTGCCAGCAGCCCCGGAGGGCGAGCGTTCTATGGCTACACCTTC. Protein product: CASSPGGRAFYGYTF.

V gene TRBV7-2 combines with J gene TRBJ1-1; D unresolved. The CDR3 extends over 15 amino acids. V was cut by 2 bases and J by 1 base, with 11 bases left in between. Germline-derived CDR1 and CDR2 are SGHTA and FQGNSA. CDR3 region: CASSLYAGRNTEAFF. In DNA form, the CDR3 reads TGTGCCAGCAGCTTATATGCGGGAAGGAACACTGAAGCTTTCTTT.

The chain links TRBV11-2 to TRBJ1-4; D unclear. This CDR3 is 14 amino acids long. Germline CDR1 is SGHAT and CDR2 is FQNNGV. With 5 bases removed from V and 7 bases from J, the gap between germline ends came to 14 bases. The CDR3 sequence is CASSPTGGFEKLFF. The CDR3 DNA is TGTGCCAGCAGCCCGACTGGTGGTTTTGAAAAACTGTTTTTT.

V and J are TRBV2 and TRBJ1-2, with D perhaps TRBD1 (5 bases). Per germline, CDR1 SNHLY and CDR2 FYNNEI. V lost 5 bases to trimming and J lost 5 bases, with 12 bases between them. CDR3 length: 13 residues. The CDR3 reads CASSSGPLYGYTF. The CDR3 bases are TGTGCCAGCAGTTCGGGACCGCTGTATGGCTACACCTTC.

The CDR3: CASSSLAGVFTDTQYF. CDR3 DNA sequence: TGCGCCAGCAGCTCCCTAGCGGGGGTGTTCACAGATACGCAGTATTTT. The V gene is TRBV5-1, the J gene TRBJ2-3; TRBD2 aligns across 10 bases. This CDR3 region has 16 residues. V lost 3 bases and J lost 2; bases outside the gene matches: 6. Germline V gene data show CDR1 as SGHRS and CDR2 as YFSETQ.

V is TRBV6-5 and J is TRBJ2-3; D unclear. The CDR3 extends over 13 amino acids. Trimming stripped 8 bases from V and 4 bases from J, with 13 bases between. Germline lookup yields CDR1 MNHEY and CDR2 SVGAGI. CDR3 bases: TGTGCCAGCTCGACCGTGCCCCCAGATACGCAGTATTTT. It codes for CASSTVPPDTQYF.

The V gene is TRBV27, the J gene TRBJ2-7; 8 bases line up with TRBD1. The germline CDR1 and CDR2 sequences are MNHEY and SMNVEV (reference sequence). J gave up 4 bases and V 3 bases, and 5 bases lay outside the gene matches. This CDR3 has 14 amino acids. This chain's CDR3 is CASSFAGGAYEQYF. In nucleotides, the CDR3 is TGTGCCAGCAGTTTCGCAGGGGGCGCTTACGAGCAGTACTTC.